This T cell receptor beta chain was observed in a study of T cell responses to AZD1222 COVID-19 vaccine. Points from the study as a whole: Most donors were white British and more were female, and clonal diversity was possibly underestimated. Only after the peak T cell response were repertoires sampled. Targets within unmutated variant regions were reportedly found for nearly half of spike-specific TCRs.

This table comes from immunoSEQ multiplex PCR, and its TCRdb copy is limited to in-frame clones, with some not included. This sample has 90,000 to 100,000 clones, with 70% to 90% found just once. The ends were cut back, 4 bases at V and 4 bases at J, with 16 bases in the middle. Germline values: CDR1 LGHDT, CDR2 YNNKEL (reference sequence). CDR3 length: 15 amino acids. On this clone itself: Its antigen remains unknown.

The chain couples TRBV3-1 (or the pseudogene TRBV3-2) to TRBJ1-2; D might be TRBD1 (5 bases). This TCR was recovered from an adult in good health. This material consisted of peripheral blood, taken on day 0 of AZD1222 vaccination. The CDR3 here is CASSREGGAGYGYTF. CDR3 DNA: TGTGCCAGCAGCCGGGAAGGAGGGGCTGGCTATGGCTACACCTTC.